The entry that follows covers one TCR beta chain sequence. As yet, its antigen is unknown. These data originate in a study of cytomegalovirus exposure and HLA in healthy donors. Notes on the study in general: A few V segments could not be told apart, such as TRBV6-2 and TRBV6-3, and were left out. Available immune exposure information was restricted to CMV serostatus only. In a later analysis, V- and J-gene trimming of beta chains associated with a DCLRE1C missense variant, replicated independently.

Use of 60 Vbeta and 13 Jbeta primers characterized the PCR. Produced via immunoSEQ multiplex PCR; TCRdb's table is partial and in-frame only. Seen in this sample are 100,000 or so clones; the ten most common clones hold 0.45% to 0.6%. Donors were nominally healthy when sampled, though unrecorded immune exposures were likely. The V end lost 2 bases, the J end lost 5 bases, and 18 bases lay between the germline ends. CDR1 and CDR2 (germline): MNHEY, SMNVEV (reference sequence). The CDR3 length is 17 residues. The specimen sequenced was PBMCs. This receptor was identified in a middle-aged man in good health and CMV-seronegative. The chain recombines TRBV27 with TRBJ1-4; a weak D match, TRBD1 (5 bases). CDR3 loop: CASSLRRPAGSNEKLFF. CDR3 nucleotides: TGTGCCAGCAGTTTAAGGCGTCCGGCAGGGTCAAATGAAAAACTGTTTTTT.